These 21 T cell receptor beta chains share one sample of origin, sequenced in a study of blood T cells in healthy people across ages. The use of a sample-barcoded 5' primer and a J-beta primer mix characterized a second PCR of roughly 6 to 11 cycles. One entry per CDR3 protein, called by TCRdb with MiXCR from the 5' RACE reads. The sample carries about 1.4 million distinct CDR3 sequences, 59% recorded once. The source material was blood. All receptors come from a man aged 18 to 35 in good health.

This rearrangement joins TRBV30 to TRBJ2-6; no firm D call. The CDR3 runs to 13 residues. Trimming stripped 3 bases from V and 3 bases from J, with 6 bases between. Germline V gene data show CDR1 as GTSNPN and CDR2 as SVGIG (reference sequence). CDR3 loop: CAWRYGGANVLTF. The CDR3 region has the DNA TGTGCCTGGAGATATGGTGGGGCCAACGTCCTGACTTTC.

V gene TRBV5-6 combines with J gene TRBJ1-2, with a possible D match to TRBD1 (6 bases). The CDR3 runs to 15 residues. Trimming stripped 4 bases from V and 5 bases from J, with 18 bases between. The germline V gene has CDR1 SGHDT and CDR2 YYEEEE. The CDR3 DNA is TGTGCCAGCAGCGGATTCGACAGGACGCCATATGGCTACACCTTC. It codes for CASSGFDRTPYGYTF.

As DNA, the CDR3 is TGTGCCAGCAACCTCGTGGAGGGTGGCTACAATGAGCAGTTCTTC. As protein: CASNLVEGGYNEQFF. The V and J genes are TRBV21-1 and TRBJ2-1; TRBD2, the D gene given by the table, was not confirmed from the DNA. TRBV21-1 is a known pseudogene. This CDR3 has 15 residues.

This clonotype was seen a few times. The chain carries TRBV7-9 and TRBJ1-4; D is undetermined. From germline, CDR1 is SEHNR and CDR2 FQNEAQ (reference sequence). The CDR3 is 14 residues long. The V end was cut by 6 bases, the J end by 7 bases, with 15 bases between. The CDR3 nucleotides are TGTGCCAGCAGTGGTCGAGATAGCGGTGAAAAACTGTTTTTT. This sequence encodes CASSGRDSGEKLFF.

The rearrangement joins TRBV7-2 to TRBJ1-1; a weak D match, TRBD1 (5 bases). Between the trimmed V and J ends, which lost 3 bases and 5 bases, there was a span of 10 bases. This CDR3 is built from 13 residues. From germline, CDR1 is SGHTA and CDR2 FQGNSA. Here the CDR3 reads CASSFSTETEAFF. The DNA for the CDR3 is TGTGCCAGCAGCTTCTCGACAGAGACTGAAGCTTTCTTT.

The rearrangement joins TRBV2 to TRBJ2-7, with TRBD1 matching over 8 bases. This CDR3 spans 17 amino acids. J lost 3 bases, V lost 8 bases, and 18 bases had no gene match. Germline V gene sequence: CDR1 SNHLY, CDR2 FYNNEI. The CDR3 sequence is CASANLLRTGPDYEQYF. CDR3 nucleotides: TGTGCCAGCGCCAACCTGTTAAGGACAGGGCCCGACTACGAGCAGTACTTC.

This chain links TRBV7-9 with TRBJ2-5, with D perhaps TRBD1 (6 bases). CDR3 size: 18 residues. Germline loops: CDR1 SEHNR, CDR2 FQNEAQ (reference sequence). The V end was cut by 4 bases, the J end by 4 bases, with 25 bases between. For the CDR3, the DNA is TGTGCCAGCAGCTCCTCGACAGGCCCCCTAAACGAGCTAGAGACCCAGTACTTC. Its translation: CASSSSTGPLNELETQYF.

The chain is built from TRBV4-3 and TRBJ2-1; weak D call: TRBD1 (6 bases). Germline assignment: CDR1 LGHNA and CDR2 YSLEER. Trimming took 4 bases from V and 10 from J, leaving 17 bases between them. The CDR3 spans 14 residues. The CDR3 nucleotides are TGCGCCAGCAGCCGGGAACAGGGAATCCGAGAGCAGTTCTTC. Translated: CASSREQGIREQFF.

The chain joins TRBV7-2 to TRBJ2-7, with 9 bases fitting TRBD2. The assigned J gene may be wrong: the sequence end matches TRBJ2-5 better. The CDR3 spans 17 residues. Germline CDR1 and CDR2: SGHTA and FQGNSA. The CDR3 DNA is TGTGCCAGCAGCTTAGCGGGAGCGGGGGGTCCTCAAGAGACCCAGTACTTC. Its translation is CASSLAGAGGPQETQYF.

This clonotype was seen a few times. The CDR3 spells CAIRHPSRGTQYF. Here the CDR3 DNA reads TGTGCCATCAGACACCCTAGCCGTGGGACCCAGTACTTC. V gene TRBV10-3 combines with J gene TRBJ2-4, with D tentatively TRBD2 (5 bases). Matching the DNA end better, TRBJ2-5 makes the J call doubtful. The germline V gene encodes CDR1 ENHRY and CDR2 SYGVKD. This CDR3 has 13 amino acids.

The chain uses TRBV7-2 and TRBJ2-5, with TRBD2 identical over 9 bases. This CDR3 is 16 amino acids long. Losses at the gene ends were 1 base for V and 5 bases for J; bases not matched to a gene: 8. Germline V gene data show CDR1 as SGHTA and CDR2 as FQGNSA. The CDR3 nucleotides are TGTGCCAGCAGCTTAGGAGGGCGGGGGGGACTGGAGACCCAGTACTTC. This codes for CASSLGGRGGLETQYF.

The sample holds a few counts of this clonotype. This chain uses TRBV7-9 with TRBJ2-1; D is undetermined. The CDR3 is 16 residues long. The germline V and J ends were trimmed by 6 bases and 5 bases, with 20 bases remaining between them. Germline V gene sequence: CDR1 SEHNR, CDR2 FQNEAQ (reference sequence). The DNA for the CDR3 is TGTGCCAGCAGGTATGACTTGGGCGGCACACACAATGAGCAGTTCTTC. It is translated as CASRYDLGGTHNEQFF. The full variable domain, with the rest looked up from reference TRBV7-9 and TRBJ2-1, is DTGVSQNPRHKITKRGQNVTFRCDPISEHNRLYWYRQTLGQGPEFLTYFQNEAQLEKSRLLSDRFSAERPKGSFSTLEIQRTEQGDSAMYLCASRYDLGGTHNEQFFGPGTRLTVL.

The gene calls are TRBV4-1 and TRBJ2-1, with D perhaps matching TRBD1 (6 bases). Germline V gives CDR1 MGHRA, CDR2 YSYEKL. The CDR3 is 16 residues long. V was clipped by 5 bases and J by 0 bases, with 14 bases between them. The CDR3 DNA follows: TGCGCCAGCAGCTTTCGGGACACTAGCTCCTACAATGAGCAGTTCTTC. This encodes CASSFRDTSSYNEQFF.

As to this clonotype: A read error is possible here, since a much larger clone lies one base away. The chain joins TRBV21-1 to TRBJ1-5. TRBV21-1 is a listed pseudogene. The CDR3 extends over 17 amino acids. CDR3 DNA: TGTGCCAGCAGCAAAGTCTGTGGAGGGAGGGGAAATCAGCCCCAGCATTTT. Translated: CASSKVCGGRGNQPQHF.

This clonotype was seen a single time. The chain carries TRBV20-1 and TRBJ2-4; TRBD1 is a possible D gene (6 bases). Trimming cost V 5 bases and J 7 bases, with 15 bases left between them. CDR1 is DFQATT, CDR2 SNEGSKA, per germline (reference sequence). The CDR3 covers 13 residues. This CDR3 is CSAGAAGVNIQYF. In nucleotides, the CDR3 is TGCAGTGCTGGGGCGGCAGGGGTGAACATTCAGTACTTC.

The rearrangement uses TRBV5-1 and TRBJ1-4, with a weak D call TRBD1 (6 bases). The V end lost 4 bases, the J end lost 1 base, and 17 bases lay between the germline ends. The CDR3 contains 17 residues. CDR1 and CDR2 from the germline V gene are SGHRS and YFSETQ. In DNA, the CDR3 is TGCGCCAGCAGCCCTGGGGGGGGCCTCTTAACTAATGAAAAACTGTTTTTT. Its protein product is CASSPGGGLLTNEKLFF.

V is TRBV7-9 and J is TRBJ2-2; no clear D. Looked up from germline, CDR1 is SEHNR and CDR2 is FQNEAQ (reference sequence). This CDR3 spans 12 amino acids. V dropped 5 bases and J dropped 3 bases, with 4 bases sitting between them. DNA of the CDR3: TGTGCCAGCAGCATCTACACCGGGGAGCTGTTTTTT. The encoded protein is CASSIYTGELFF.

The CDR3 here is CASSLTRGTLDNEQFF. The CDR3 nucleotides are TGTGCCAGTAGCCTGACCCGTGGGACCCTTGACAATGAGCAGTTCTTC. The chain has TRBV19 and TRBJ2-1; D is tentatively TRBD1 or TRBD2 (5 bases each). Germline V gene sequence: CDR1 LNHDA, CDR2 SQIVND (reference sequence). Trimming stripped 6 bases from V and 5 bases from J, with 20 bases between. The CDR3 is made up of 16 amino acids. Complete variable domain (other parts from reference TRBV19 and TRBJ2-1): DGGITQSPKYLFRKEGQNVTLSCEQNLNHDAMYWYRQDPGQGLRLIYYSQIVNDFQKGDIAEGYSVSREKKESFPLTVTSAQKNPTAFYLCASSLTRGTLDNEQFFGPGTRLTVL.

This clonotype was counted only a few times. This sequence joins TRBV29-1 and TRBJ2-7, with a weak D call TRBD1 (6 bases). CDR1 and CDR2 (germline): SQVTM, ANQGSEA. CDR3 length: 13 amino acids. Deletions cut 6 bases from V and 0 bases from J, with 12 bases between. The CDR3 is CSVGDTSSYEQYF. CDR3 bases: TGCAGCGTGGGGGACACGAGCTCCTACGAGCAGTACTTC.

This CDR3 reads CSATDERGDPNEQFF. CDR3 coding DNA: TGCAGTGCTACAGACGAGCGGGGGGACCCCAATGAGCAGTTCTTC. The chain recombines TRBV20-1 with TRBJ2-1; 9 positions agree with TRBD2. The germline CDR1 and CDR2 sequences are DFQATT and SNEGSKA (reference sequence). V trimming: 4 bases; J trimming: 6 bases; junction bases outside the gene matches: 10. The CDR3 is made up of 15 amino acids.

The chain joins TRBV5-6 to TRBJ1-1, with D unclear. Looked up from germline, CDR1 is SGHDT and CDR2 is YYEEEE. Trimming removed 2 bases from V and 4 bases from J, with 6 bases in between. The CDR3 is made up of 12 amino acids. The CDR3 DNA sequence: TGTGCCAGCAGCTTCGTGCTCACTGAAGCTTTCTTT. Protein sequence: CASSFVLTEAFF.